A selection of T cell receptor beta chains follows, all from one sample in a study of blood T cell repertoires in COVID-19. This table comes from immunoSEQ multiplex PCR, and its TCRdb copy is limited to in-frame clones, with some not included. The repertoire holds about 230,000 clones, with roughly 80% as singletons. The sample consisted of peripheral blood. The source of these receptors is a woman aged 50 to 60 with acute or convalescent COVID-19. The CDR3 runs from the conserved cysteine through the conserved F or W. D genes are given only for firm matches. Expanded clones are given a class, and other clones once, few, many or no size at all.

d_gene: TRBD1
j_gene: TRBJ1-1
abundance: few
v_gene: TRBV13
CDR3nt: TGTGCCAGCAGCTCAACAGGGGGCACTGAAGCTTTCTTT
CDR3aa: CASSSTGGTEAFF

d_gene: -
j_gene: TRBJ1-1
abundance: once
v_gene: TRBV5-1
CDR3nt: TGCGCCAGCAGCTTCGCTACAGGGACGAACACTGAAGCTTTCTTT
CDR3aa: CASSFATGTNTEAFF

d_gene: -
j_gene: TRBJ2-7
abundance: many
v_gene: TRBV5-1
CDR3nt: TGCGCCAGCAGCTTGGGGCTAGAAACCTTCGAGCAGTACTTC
CDR3aa: CASSLGLETFEQYF

d_gene: -
j_gene: TRBJ2-3
abundance: -
v_gene: TRBV19
CDR3nt: TGTGCCAGTAGTAGCTGGGAGCGAGCGGTTGGCACAGATACGCAGTATTTT
CDR3aa: CASSSWERAVGTDTQYF

d_gene: TRBD1
j_gene: TRBJ1-2
abundance: once
v_gene: TRBV10-1
CDR3nt: TGCGCCAGCAGTGAGTCACCGGGACAGCTCTACACCTTC
CDR3aa: CASSESPGQLYTF

d_gene: TRBD2
j_gene: TRBJ2-5
abundance: -
v_gene: TRBV7-9
CDR3nt: TGTGCCAGCAGCTTAGGGGCTATAGCGGGGTTACAAGAGACCCAGTACTTC
CDR3aa: CASSLGAIAGLQETQYF

d_gene: -
j_gene: TRBJ1-1
abundance: -
v_gene: TRBV5-1
CDR3nt: TGCGCCAGCAGCTTGGGGGGAAGCGGCCCCAGGAGCACTGAAGCTTTCTTT
CDR3aa: CASSLGGSGPRSTEAFF

d_gene: -
j_gene: TRBJ2-2
abundance: few
v_gene: TRBV6-5
CDR3nt: TGTGCCAGCAGCCCAGACAGGCGCACCGGGGAGCTGTTTTTT
CDR3aa: CASSPDRRTGELFF

d_gene: -
j_gene: TRBJ2-3
abundance: -
v_gene: TRBV24-1
CDR3nt: TGTGCCACCATGGACTCGGGCACAGATACGCAGTATTTT
CDR3aa: CATMDSGTDTQYF

d_gene: TRBD1
j_gene: TRBJ2-2
abundance: -
v_gene: TRBV5-1
CDR3nt: TGCGCCAGCAGCTTGGTGAGACAGGGAAACACCGGGGAGCTGTTTTTT
CDR3aa: CASSLVRQGNTGELFF

d_gene: TRBD2
j_gene: TRBJ2-3
abundance: -
v_gene: TRBV27
CDR3nt: TGTGCCAGCAGTTTACAGACGACAGCCGGGACTAGCGGGAGGTCCACAGATACGCAGTATTTT
CDR3aa: CASSLQTTAGTSGRSTDTQYF

d_gene: -
j_gene: TRBJ2-7
abundance: few
v_gene: TRBV7-9
CDR3nt: TGTGCCAGCAGCCCACGAGGGCGGGACTACGAGCAGTACTTC
CDR3aa: CASSPRGRDYEQYF

d_gene: -
j_gene: TRBJ1-4
abundance: -
v_gene: TRBV7-2
CDR3nt: TGTGCCAGCAGCTTGCCGCAGGGTAGAGAAAAACTGTTTTTT
CDR3aa: CASSLPQGREKLFF

d_gene: -
j_gene: TRBJ1-1
abundance: once
v_gene: TRBV5-1
CDR3nt: TGCGCCAGCAGCTTGGCCGCCAGCACGACGGGGACTGAAGCTTTCTTT
CDR3aa: CASSLAASTTGTEAFF

d_gene: TRBD1
j_gene: TRBJ2-5
abundance: few
v_gene: TRBV5-1
CDR3nt: TGCGCCAGCAGCACCGGACAGGTGTACCAAGAGACCCAGTACTTC
CDR3aa: CASSTGQVYQETQYF

d_gene: TRBD2
j_gene: TRBJ2-3
abundance: -
v_gene: TRBV7-9
CDR3nt: TGTGCCAGCACCCGACGACTAAGACTAGCGGGGGGTTCAGATACGCAGTATTTT
CDR3aa: CASTRRLRLAGGSDTQYF

d_gene: TRBD2
j_gene: TRBJ2-5
abundance: once
v_gene: TRBV10-3
CDR3nt: TGTGCCATCAGCAGGGGACTAGCGGGGGATAACCAAGAGACCCAGTACTTC
CDR3aa: CAISRGLAGDNQETQYF

d_gene: TRBD1
j_gene: TRBJ1-2
abundance: -
v_gene: TRBV7-9
CDR3nt: TGTGCCAGCAGCTACGGACAGGGGGCGGATGGCTACACCTTC
CDR3aa: CASSYGQGADGYTF

d_gene: TRBD2
j_gene: TRBJ2-2
abundance: once
v_gene: TRBV3-1/TRBV3-2
CDR3nt: TGTGCCAGCACCCCGGTAGCGGGAATAAATAGGTTCGGGGAGCTGTTTTTT
CDR3aa: CASTPVAGINRFGELFF

d_gene: -
j_gene: TRBJ2-5
abundance: -
v_gene: TRBV18
CDR3nt: TGTGCCAGCTCCCCCGACAGAGAGACCCAGTACTTC
CDR3aa: CASSPDRETQYF

d_gene: TRBD1
j_gene: TRBJ1-1
abundance: -
v_gene: TRBV10-2
CDR3nt: TGCGCCAGCTGCCTTACCGGGACAGACCCGAAAAAAGCTTTCTTT
CDR3aa: CASCLTGTDPKKAFF

d_gene: -
j_gene: TRBJ2-4
abundance: -
v_gene: TRBV15
CDR3nt: TGTGCCACCAGCAGAGATCTGGGTGAGGGAAACATTCAGTACTTC
CDR3aa: CATSRDLGEGNIQYF

d_gene: -
j_gene: TRBJ1-2
abundance: -
v_gene: TRBV10-3
CDR3nt: TGTGCCATCAGTGGTTCAGGGGAACATGGCTACACCTTC
CDR3aa: CAISGSGEHGYTF

d_gene: TRBD2
j_gene: TRBJ2-7
abundance: few
v_gene: TRBV28
CDR3nt: TGTGCCAGCAGTTCCAGACTAGCGGGAGAAGAAGGGACCTACGAGCAGTACTTC
CDR3aa: CASSSRLAGEEGTYEQYF

d_gene: TRBD2
j_gene: TRBJ2-1
abundance: -
v_gene: TRBV2
CDR3nt: TGTGCCAGCAGGGAGGGACTAGCGGGCTACAATGAGCAGTTCTTC
CDR3aa: CASREGLAGYNEQFF

d_gene: TRBD1
j_gene: TRBJ1-5
abundance: -
v_gene: TRBV7-2
CDR3nt: TGTGCCAGCAGCACCTGGACAGGGGGCGGCAATCAGCCCCAGCATTTT
CDR3aa: CASSTWTGGGNQPQHF

d_gene: -
j_gene: TRBJ2-5
abundance: -
v_gene: TRBV14
CDR3nt: TGTGCCAGCAGCCCCAGGGGGGCCAGACGGGGGCAAGAGACCCAGTACTTC
CDR3aa: CASSPRGARRGQETQYF

d_gene: -
j_gene: TRBJ2-7
abundance: -
v_gene: TRBV18
CDR3nt: TGTGCCAGCTCACCATCGACTTACGAGCAGTACTTC
CDR3aa: CASSPSTYEQYF

d_gene: -
j_gene: TRBJ1-5
abundance: -
v_gene: TRBV24-1
CDR3nt: TGTGCCACCAGTGCTGGGGGGAATCAGCCCCAGCATTTT
CDR3aa: CATSAGGNQPQHF

d_gene: -
j_gene: TRBJ1-1
abundance: -
v_gene: TRBV7-2
CDR3nt: TGTGCCAGCAGCCTCCGACAGCCCAGCATGAACACTGAAGCTTTCTTT
CDR3aa: CASSLRQPSMNTEAFF

d_gene: TRBD1
j_gene: TRBJ2-1
abundance: once
v_gene: TRBV6-2/TRBV6-3
CDR3nt: TGTGCCAGCAGTTACTCCTTAGGACAGGGTTTGAACTGGCTCTCCTACAATGAGCAGTTCTTC
CDR3aa: CASSYSLGQGLNWLSYNEQFF

d_gene: TRBD2
j_gene: TRBJ2-3
abundance: -
v_gene: TRBV28
CDR3nt: TGTGCCAGCAGCCCCGGGACTAGCGGGTACACAGATACGCAGTATTTT
CDR3aa: CASSPGTSGYTDTQYF

d_gene: -
j_gene: TRBJ2-1
abundance: -
v_gene: TRBV28
CDR3nt: TGTGCCAGCAGTCAGCACTGGGCTCCCTACAATGAGCAGTTCTTC
CDR3aa: CASSQHWAPYNEQFF

d_gene: -
j_gene: TRBJ2-7
abundance: -
v_gene: TRBV30
CDR3nt: TGTGCCTGGACCCGCGGGGCGCGGGAGCAGTACTTC
CDR3aa: CAWTRGAREQYF

d_gene: TRBD2
j_gene: TRBJ2-3
abundance: once
v_gene: TRBV6-5
CDR3nt: TGTGCCAGCAGCCTCATAGCGGGGGGGCCAGATACGCAGTATTTT
CDR3aa: CASSLIAGGPDTQYF

d_gene: -
j_gene: TRBJ2-3
abundance: -
v_gene: TRBV28
CDR3nt: TGTGCCAGCAGCACGACAGGCCGGACAGATACGCAGTATTTT
CDR3aa: CASSTTGRTDTQYF

d_gene: -
j_gene: TRBJ2-5
abundance: once
v_gene: TRBV4-1
CDR3nt: TGCGCCAGCCAGAGGAGGGGTGGGGAGACCCAGTACTTC
CDR3aa: CASQRRGGETQYF

d_gene: -
j_gene: TRBJ2-7
abundance: -
v_gene: TRBV10-3
CDR3nt: TGTGCCATCAGAGTGGGGGGAACCTACGAGCAGTACTTC
CDR3aa: CAIRVGGTYEQYF

d_gene: -
j_gene: TRBJ1-5
abundance: few
v_gene: TRBV2
CDR3nt: TGTGCCAGCAGTGTGAATTCTAGGCAGCCCCAGCATTTT
CDR3aa: CASSVNSRQPQHF

d_gene: -
j_gene: TRBJ2-1
abundance: -
v_gene: TRBV4-1
CDR3nt: TGCGCCAGCAGCCAAGTCGCTACAGGGAGGGGTTACAATGAGCAGTTCTTC
CDR3aa: CASSQVATGRGYNEQFF

d_gene: -
j_gene: TRBJ2-2
abundance: -
v_gene: TRBV19
CDR3nt: TGTGCCAGTAGTATTATTTCGTCCACCGGGGAGCTGTTTTTT
CDR3aa: CASSIISSTGELFF

d_gene: TRBD1
j_gene: TRBJ1-2
abundance: -
v_gene: TRBV28
CDR3nt: TGTGCCAGCAGGACAGGGGGCCGACCCGACTATGGAGGCTACACCTTC
CDR3aa: CASRTGGRPDYGGYTF

d_gene: TRBD2
j_gene: TRBJ2-1
abundance: -
v_gene: TRBV4-2
CDR3nt: TGTGCCAGCAGCCCCGGGACTAGCGGGTCGGGGGGGATTGAGCAGTTCTTC
CDR3aa: CASSPGTSGSGGIEQFF

d_gene: -
j_gene: TRBJ2-7
abundance: -
v_gene: TRBV11-2
CDR3nt: TGTGCCAGCAGCTTAGATAGGCCAGGATTTTTTTCCTACGAGCAGTACTTC
CDR3aa: CASSLDRPGFFSYEQYF

d_gene: TRBD2
j_gene: TRBJ2-3
abundance: -
v_gene: TRBV10-3
CDR3nt: TGTGCCATCAGGGGGGGACTAGTCACAGATACGCAGTATTTT
CDR3aa: CAIRGGLVTDTQYF

d_gene: TRBD1
j_gene: TRBJ2-1
abundance: -
v_gene: TRBV19
CDR3nt: TGTGCCAGTAGTAGGAGCCCACCCTCCGGGACAGGGGACTCCAATGAGCAGTTCTTC
CDR3aa: CASSRSPPSGTGDSNEQFF

d_gene: -
j_gene: TRBJ2-1
abundance: -
v_gene: TRBV9
CDR3nt: TGTGCCAGCAGCGTAGTTGCGGGTACAAATGAGCAGTTCTTC
CDR3aa: CASSVVAGTNEQFF

d_gene: -
j_gene: TRBJ1-2
abundance: -
v_gene: TRBV19
CDR3nt: TGTGCCAGTCGCACAGGACCCTACTCTAACTATGGCTACACCTTC
CDR3aa: CASRTGPYSNYGYTF

d_gene: TRBD1
j_gene: TRBJ2-3
abundance: once
v_gene: TRBV5-1
CDR3nt: TGCGCCAGCAGCTTGGATGCAGGGGGCTACACAGATACGCAGTATTTT
CDR3aa: CASSLDAGGYTDTQYF

d_gene: -
j_gene: TRBJ1-4
abundance: -
v_gene: TRBV6-5
CDR3nt: TGTGCCAGCACCTCAGCGTTTACCAATGAAAAACTGTTTTTT
CDR3aa: CASTSAFTNEKLFF